This entry is about one T cell receptor (beta chain). Its antigen is as yet unknown. Since all of the isolated RNA was reverse transcribed, expressed TCRB transcripts were what got sequenced. For naive, central memory and regulatory T cell samples, reads averaged about 3.7 million. Data came from immunoSEQ multiplex PCR; TCRdb stores just in-frame clones and leaves some out. This table has about 120,000 clones, about 16% appearing once. The data belong to a study of beta chain features in type 1 diabetes. General observations from the study: Among patients with Type 1 diabetes, TCRB CDR3s were moderately but significantly shorter in every one of the four CD4+ subsets. Relative to healthy donors, patients appeared to have naive, central memory and Treg TCRB repertoires that were more similar.

This CDR3 is 13 amino acids long. Germline V lookup: CDR1 WNHNN, CDR2 SYGVQD (reference sequence). V lost 6 bases, J lost 3 bases, and 12 bases lay in between. Researchers reported sorting CD4+ naive, central memory, regulatory and stem cell-like memory cells via CD45RO/CCR7/CD25/CD127/CD95/CD27. All sorted populations exceeded 98% purity. Input material: central memory CD4+ T cells from blood. The receptor was isolated from a man under 40 with type 1 diabetes. The chain employs TRBV10-1 and TRBJ2-7; weak D call: TRBD1 (6 bases). CDR3 bases: TGCGCCAGCAGACTCGGCAGGGGCTACGAGCAGTACTTC. It encodes CASRLGRGYEQYF.